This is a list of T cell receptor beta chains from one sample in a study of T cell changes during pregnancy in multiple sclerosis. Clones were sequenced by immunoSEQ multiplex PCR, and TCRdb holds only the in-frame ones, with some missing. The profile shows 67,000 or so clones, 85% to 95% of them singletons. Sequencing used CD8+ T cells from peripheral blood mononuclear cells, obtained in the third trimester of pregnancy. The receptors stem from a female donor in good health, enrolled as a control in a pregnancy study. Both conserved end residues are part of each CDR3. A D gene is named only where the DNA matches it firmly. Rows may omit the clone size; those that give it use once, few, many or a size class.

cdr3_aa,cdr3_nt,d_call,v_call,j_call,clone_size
CASSLGQGRNSPLHF,TGCGCCAGCAGCTTGGGGCAGGGAAGAAATTCACCCCTCCACTTT,.,TRBV5-1,TRBJ1-6,.
CASSLVGSDTIYF,TGTGCCAGCAGCCTGGTGGGCTCGGACACCATATATTTT,.,TRBV7-9,TRBJ1-3,.
CASSIDPTGTGTTDTQYF,TGTGCCAGTAGTATAGATCCGACCGGGACAGGGACCACAGATACGCAGTATTTT,TRBD1,TRBV19,TRBJ2-3,.
CASSLADRIDYEQYF,TGTGCCAGCAGCTTAGCGGACAGGATAGACTACGAGCAGTACTTC,TRBD1,TRBV7-9,TRBJ2-7,.
CASSRGDEKLFF,TGTGCCAGCAGTCGCGGGGATGAAAAACTGTTTTTT,.,TRBV27,TRBJ1-4,.
CASSLSGNPGGYTF,TGTGCCAGCAGCTTGAGCGGCAACCCTGGGGGCTACACCTTC,.,TRBV5-6,TRBJ1-2,.
CASSFFQGLDNEQFF,TGTGCCAGCAGCTTTTTCCAGGGGTTGGACAATGAGCAGTTCTTC,.,TRBV7-9,TRBJ2-1,.
CASSAIAGGAETQYF,TGTGCCAGCAGTGCCATAGCGGGGGGGGCAGAGACCCAGTACTTC,TRBD2,TRBV6-1,TRBJ2-5,.
CASSLAVWAGGSYNEQFF,TGTGCCAGCAGCTTAGCAGTGTGGGCAGGGGGCTCCTACAATGAGCAGTTCTTC,TRBD1,TRBV7-2,TRBJ2-1,.
CASSQGTSSHNEQFF,TGCGCCAGCAGCCAAGGGACTAGCTCCCACAATGAGCAGTTCTTC,TRBD2,TRBV4-3,TRBJ2-1,.
CASSLQGLGSQYF,TGTGCCAGCAGCTTACAGGGTTTAGGTTCCCAGTACTTC,.,TRBV7-3,TRBJ2-5,.
CASSQGASGKSYEQYF,TGCGCCAGCAGCCAAGGAGCTAGCGGTAAATCCTACGAGCAGTACTTC,TRBD2,TRBV4-3,TRBJ2-7,.
CASSLGTGGNNYGYTF,TGTGCCAGCAGCTTGGGGACAGGGGGCAATAACTATGGCTACACCTTC,TRBD1,TRBV7-9,TRBJ1-2,.
CASSPPPGEKLFF,TGTGCCAGCAGCCCCCCCCCAGGAGAAAAACTGTTTTTT,.,TRBV6-6,TRBJ1-4,.
CAWSVLGQGDEQYF,TGTGCCTGGAGTGTACTGGGACAGGGAGACGAGCAGTACTTC,TRBD1,TRBV30,TRBJ2-7,.
CASSYSTQADQETQYF,TGTGCCAGCAGTTACTCAACCCAAGCGGATCAAGAGACCCAGTACTTC,.,TRBV6-6,TRBJ2-5,.
CASRDGGSNYGYTF,TGTGCCAGCAGGGACGGCGGGTCTAACTATGGCTACACCTTC,.,TRBV27,TRBJ1-2,.
CASTTGYSNQPQHF,TGTGCCAGTACAACGGGGTATAGCAATCAGCCCCAGCATTTT,.,TRBV19,TRBJ1-5,few
CASSSGTSGTDTQYF,TGTGCCAGCAGTTCCGGGACTAGCGGCACAGATACGCAGTATTTT,TRBD2,TRBV6-4,TRBJ2-3,.
CASSLAADEQGDYGYTF,TGTGCCAGCAGCTTAGCCGCCGACGAACAGGGGGACTATGGCTACACCTTC,TRBD1,TRBV7-8,TRBJ1-2,.
CAWSGPQGYNYGYTF,TGTGCCTGGAGTGGCCCGCAGGGCTATAACTATGGCTACACCTTC,.,TRBV30,TRBJ1-2,once
CASSDSAGGYNEQFF,TGTGCCAGCAGTGACTCAGCGGGGGGCTACAATGAGCAGTTCTTC,TRBD2,TRBV6-4,TRBJ2-1,.
CASSVFGGRISNYGYTF,TGTGCCAGCAGCGTTTTTGGGGGGAGAATATCTAACTATGGCTACACCTTC,.,TRBV7-2,TRBJ1-2,.
CASRDRLGGNSPLHF,TGTGCCAGCAGAGACAGGTTAGGGGGTAATTCACCCCTCCACTTT,.,TRBV6-5,TRBJ1-6,.
CASTSGLAGAADTQYF,TGTGCCAGCACCTCGGGACTAGCGGGGGCGGCAGATACGCAGTATTTT,TRBD2,TRBV9,TRBJ2-3,.
CASSLAGRYNEQFF,TGTGCCAGCAGCCTAGCGGGACGGTACAATGAGCAGTTCTTC,TRBD2,TRBV14,TRBJ2-1,once
CAWGTGTEQYF,TGTGCCTGGGGGACAGGGACCGAGCAGTACTTC,TRBD1,TRBV30,TRBJ2-7,.